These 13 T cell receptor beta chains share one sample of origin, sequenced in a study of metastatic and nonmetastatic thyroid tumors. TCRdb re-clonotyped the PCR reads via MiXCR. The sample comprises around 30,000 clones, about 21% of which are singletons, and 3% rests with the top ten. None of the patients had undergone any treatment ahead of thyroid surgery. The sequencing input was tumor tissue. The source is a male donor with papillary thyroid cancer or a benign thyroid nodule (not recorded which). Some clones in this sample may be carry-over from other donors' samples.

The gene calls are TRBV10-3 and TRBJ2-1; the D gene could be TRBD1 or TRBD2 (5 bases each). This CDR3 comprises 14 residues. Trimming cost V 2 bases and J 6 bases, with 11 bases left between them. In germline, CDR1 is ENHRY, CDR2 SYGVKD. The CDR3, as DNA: TGTGCCATCAGTGAGACCCGGGACGGCAATGAGCAGTTCTTC. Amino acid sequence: CAISETRDGNEQFF.

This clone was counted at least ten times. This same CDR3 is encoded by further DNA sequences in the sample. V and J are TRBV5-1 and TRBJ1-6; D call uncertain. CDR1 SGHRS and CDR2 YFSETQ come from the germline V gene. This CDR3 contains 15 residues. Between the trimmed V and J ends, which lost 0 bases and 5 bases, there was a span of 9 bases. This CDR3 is CASSLGSIDNSPLHF. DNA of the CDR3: TGCGCCAGCAGCTTGGGTTCAATAGATAATTCACCCCTCCACTTT.

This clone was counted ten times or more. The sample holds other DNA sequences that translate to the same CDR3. The CDR3 coding sequence is TGTGCCAGCAGAAGACAAGCGGGAGGGGGGGAGACCCAGTACTTC. Translation: CASRRQAGGGETQYF. This chain joins TRBV12-3 or TRBV12-4 and TRBJ2-5; 10 bases are shared with TRBD2. Germline trimming cut 6 bases from V and 5 bases from J; bases unmatched to any gene: 9. The CDR3 runs 15 residues.

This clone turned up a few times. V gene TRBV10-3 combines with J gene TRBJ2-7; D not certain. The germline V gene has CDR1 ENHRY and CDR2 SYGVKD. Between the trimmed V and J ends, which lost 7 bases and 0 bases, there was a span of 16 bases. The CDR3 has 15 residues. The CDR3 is CAIIVIQQASYEQYF. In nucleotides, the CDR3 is TGTGCCATCATTGTAATACAGCAAGCCTCCTACGAGCAGTACTTC.

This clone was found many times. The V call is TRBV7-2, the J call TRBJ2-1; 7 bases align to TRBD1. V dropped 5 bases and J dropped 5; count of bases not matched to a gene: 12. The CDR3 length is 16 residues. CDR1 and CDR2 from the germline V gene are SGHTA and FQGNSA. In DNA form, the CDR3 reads TGTGCCAGCAGCCGAACCTTCCGGGACAGACACAATGAGCAGTTCTTC. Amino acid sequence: CASSRTFRDRHNEQFF.

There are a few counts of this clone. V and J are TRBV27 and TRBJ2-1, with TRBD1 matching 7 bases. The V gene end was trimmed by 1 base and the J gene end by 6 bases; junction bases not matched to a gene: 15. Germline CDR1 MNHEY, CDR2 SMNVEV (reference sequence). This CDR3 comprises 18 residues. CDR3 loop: CASSLFRMGQRTFNEQFF. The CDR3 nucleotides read TGTGCCAGCAGTTTATTCAGGATGGGACAGAGAACATTCAATGAGCAGTTCTTC.

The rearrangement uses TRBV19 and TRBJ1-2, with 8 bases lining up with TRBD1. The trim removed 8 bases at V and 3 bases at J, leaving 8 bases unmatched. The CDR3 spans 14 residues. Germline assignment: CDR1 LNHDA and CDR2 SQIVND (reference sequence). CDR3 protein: CASHSRGRDYGYTF. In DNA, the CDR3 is TGTGCCAGTCATTCCAGGGGGCGCGACTATGGCTACACCTTC.

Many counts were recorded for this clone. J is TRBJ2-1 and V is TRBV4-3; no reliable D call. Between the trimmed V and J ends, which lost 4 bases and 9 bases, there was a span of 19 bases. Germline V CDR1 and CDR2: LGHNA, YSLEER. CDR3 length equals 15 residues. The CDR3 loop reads CASSPERGFVGEQFF. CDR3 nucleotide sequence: TGCGCCAGCAGCCCTGAGAGAGGATTCGTCGGTGAGCAGTTCTTC.

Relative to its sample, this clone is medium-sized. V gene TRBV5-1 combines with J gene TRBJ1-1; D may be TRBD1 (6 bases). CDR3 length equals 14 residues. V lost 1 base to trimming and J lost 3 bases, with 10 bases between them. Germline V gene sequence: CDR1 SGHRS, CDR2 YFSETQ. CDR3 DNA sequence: TGCGCCAGCAGCTTGTGGGGGCGGGACACTGAAGCTTTCTTT. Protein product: CASSLWGRDTEAFF.

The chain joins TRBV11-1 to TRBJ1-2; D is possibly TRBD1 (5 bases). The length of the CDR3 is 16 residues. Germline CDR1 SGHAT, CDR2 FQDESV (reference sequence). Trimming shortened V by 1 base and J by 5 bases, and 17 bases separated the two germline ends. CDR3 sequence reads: CASSLEYAVEGYGYTF. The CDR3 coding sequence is TGTGCCAGCAGCTTAGAGTACGCCGTTGAGGGGTATGGCTACACCTTC.

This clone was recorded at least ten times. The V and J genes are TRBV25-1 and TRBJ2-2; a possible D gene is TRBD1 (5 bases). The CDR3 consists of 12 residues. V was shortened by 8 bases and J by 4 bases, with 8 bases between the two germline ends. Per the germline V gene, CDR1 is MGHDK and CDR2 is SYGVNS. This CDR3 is CASGHSTGELFF. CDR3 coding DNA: TGTGCCAGCGGACACAGCACCGGGGAGCTGTTTTTT.

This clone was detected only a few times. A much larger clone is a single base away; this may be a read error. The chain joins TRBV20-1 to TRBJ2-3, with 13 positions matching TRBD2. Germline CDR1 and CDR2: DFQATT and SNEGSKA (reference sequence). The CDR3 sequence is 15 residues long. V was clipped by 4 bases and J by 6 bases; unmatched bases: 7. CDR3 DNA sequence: TGCAGTGCTACCAGGACTAGCGGGGGCTCGGATACGCAGTATTTT. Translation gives CSATRTSGGSDTQYF.

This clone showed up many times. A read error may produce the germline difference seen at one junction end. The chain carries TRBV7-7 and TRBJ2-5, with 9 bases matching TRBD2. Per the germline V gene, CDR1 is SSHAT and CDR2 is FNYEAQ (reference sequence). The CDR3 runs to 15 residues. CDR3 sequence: CASSFGAGGPETQYF. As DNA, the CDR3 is TGTGCTAGCAGCTTTGGGGCGGGAGGGCCTGAGACCCAGTACTTC.